The clone carrying this TCR beta chain was seen ten or more times. The DNA ends 3 residues before the CDR3 does, and the rest of the CDR3 is filled in from the germline J gene. The data stem from a study of T cell clonality in common variable immunodeficiency. Per germline, CDR1 LNHDA and CDR2 SQIVND (reference sequence). The CDR3 is made up of 16 amino acids. The V segment lost 5 bases and the J segment 3 bases; nucleotides outside the gene matches: 10. This table comes from immunoSEQ multiplex PCR, and its TCRdb copy is limited to in-frame clones, with some not included. Singletons are absent from the sample, which has approximately 75,000 clones.

The sequencing sample was made of peripheral blood mononuclear cells. This chain links TRBV19 with TRBJ1-5; TRBD1 matches 7 bases. This clonotype originated in a person between 18 and 75 years old in good health. This chain's CDR3 is CASSPLGGQDNQPQHF. The sequenced CDR3 bases are TGTGCCAGTAGTCCCCTGGGAGGACAGGACAATCAGCCC.